Given below is one T cell receptor (beta chain) in context. This record comes from a study of blood T cell repertoires in COVID-19. As for the study in general: The cDNA or gDNA used as material had been derived from T cells, B-cell-depleted T cells, or PBMCs.

TCRdb keeps only in-frame clones here, not all; method: immunoSEQ multiplex PCR. The repertoire holds hundreds of thousands of clones, with roughly nine tenths as singletons. The CDR3 length is 15 residues. V lost 0 bases to trimming and J lost 3 bases, with 12 bases between them. Germline assignment: CDR1 SGHAT and CDR2 FQNNGV. Participant reports of clinical history set cohort assignment. The receptor was isolated from a young woman who had recovered from COVID-19. The V call is TRBV11-2, the J call TRBJ2-7, with D uncertain. Sequenced sample: PBMCs or T cells enriched from blood (not recorded which). The CDR3 DNA follows: TGTGCCAGCAGCTTAGATCGAACAACAAACTACGAGCAGTACTTC. Encoded protein: CASSLDRTTNYEQYF.